A single sample is the source of the 20 T cell receptor beta chains below, sequenced in a study of human T cells and chemical hapten exposure. Time point denoted: patch test 3, about 24 weeks after DPC sensitization. Treatment noted: therapeutic diphenylcyclopropenone sensitization with weekly scalp DPC. TCRdb processed the RACE reads anew with MiXCR; each CDR3 protein has one entry. The table includes 150,000 to 200,000 distinct CDR3 sequences, around 23% detected once. Here the sequenced sample was whole blood, taken in connection with sensitization to the hapten diphenylcyclopropenone (DPC). The source of these receptors is a woman aged 40 to 50 with alopecia areata. Some clones in this sample may be carry-over from other donors' samples.

This clonotype was seen a handful of times. The chain carries TRBV28 and TRBJ2-1, with 10 bases identical to TRBD2. Trimming removed 5 bases from V and 14 bases from J; junction bases left unmatched: 9. This CDR3 has 13 amino acids. The germline gives CDR1 MDHEN, CDR2 SYDVKM. CDR3 region: CASSLSSGSFKFF. The CDR3 DNA is TGTGCCAGCAGTCTGTCTAGCGGGAGTTTTAAGTTCTTC.

The chain carries TRBV7-9 and TRBJ2-1; 8 bases are shared with TRBD2. After removal of 2 bases from V and 0 bases from J, the junction contained 6 bases not matched to a gene. Germline V gene sequence: CDR1 SEHNR, CDR2 FQNEAQ (reference sequence). CDR3 size: 17 residues. CDR3 amino acids: CASSLSLAGRSYNEQFF. As DNA, the CDR3 is TGTGCCAGCAGCTTAAGTCTAGCGGGTCGCTCCTACAATGAGCAGTTCTTC. The complete variable domain, with remaining parts taken from reference TRBV7-9 and TRBJ2-1, reads DTGVSQNPRHKITKRGQNVTFRCDPISEHNRLYWYRQTLGQGPEFLTYFQNEAQLEKSRLLSDRFSAERPKGSFSTLEIQRTEQGDSAMYLCASSLSLAGRSYNEQFFGPGTRLTVL.

The chain combines TRBV5-1 with TRBJ2-7; 7 nucleotides match TRBD1. Unmatched junction bases numbered 10, after V lost 3 bases and J lost 1 base. The CDR3 is made up of 16 amino acids. The germline CDR1 and CDR2 sequences are SGHRS and YFSETQ. CDR3 region: CASSSNRGAGSYEQYF. CDR3 nucleotides: TGCGCCAGCAGCTCCAACAGGGGCGCCGGATCCTACGAGCAGTACTTC.

The chain employs TRBV4-3 and TRBJ2-3, with a tentative D call TRBD2 (5 bases). Germline V gene lookup returns CDR1 LGHNA and CDR2 YSLEER. This CDR3 comprises 18 residues. V lost 0 bases, J lost 2 bases, and 18 bases lay in between. DNA for the CDR3: TGCGCCAGCAGCCAAGATAAGGGAGTCCCTGCTTACACAGATACGCAGTATTTT. Encoded protein: CASSQDKGVPAYTDTQYF.

The chain combines TRBV12-3 or TRBV12-4 with TRBJ2-2; no firm D call. The CDR3 spans 15 residues. Deletions cut 4 bases from V and 6 bases from J, with 15 bases between. The CDR3 DNA reads as TGTGCCAGCAGTTCACAAACGAGTTTTGCCGGGGAGCTGTTTTTT. It is translated as CASSSQTSFAGELFF.

The chain links TRBV2 to TRBJ1-3; D is perhaps TRBD1 (6 bases). CDR3 length equals 15 residues. Germline V gene sequence: CDR1 SNHLY, CDR2 FYNNEI. Trimming pared 2 bases from V and 0 bases from J, leaving 8 bases between. As DNA, the CDR3 is TGTGCCAGCAGTGAAACAGGGATCTCTGGAAACACCATATATTTT. Protein sequence: CASSETGISGNTIYF.

This clonotype was seen more than once but under ten times. This chain joins TRBV4-2 and TRBJ2-1; 11 nucleotides line up with TRBD2. V lost 0 bases, J lost 7 bases, and 5 bases stayed unmatched. The CDR3 contains 16 residues. Germline CDR1 reads LGHNA; CDR2 reads YNFKEQ. CDR3 DNA sequence: TGTGCCAGCAGCCAAGAGACTAGCGGGAAGAATAATGAGCAGTTCTTC. The encoded protein is CASSQETSGKNNEQFF.

The chain joins TRBV7-2 to TRBJ2-3; D may match TRBD1 or TRBD2 (6 bases each). Germline V gene sequence: CDR1 SGHTA, CDR2 FQGNSA. The length of the CDR3 is 16 residues. V was pared by 1 base and J by 6 bases, with 17 bases between. The CDR3 DNA follows: TGTGCCAGCAGCTTAGTTTCCACGGGGGCTACGGATACGCAGTATTTT. Its protein is CASSLVSTGATDTQYF.

The chain links TRBV7-9 to TRBJ2-7, with 8 nucleotides matching TRBD1. Unmatched junction bases numbered 10, after V lost 5 bases and J lost 4 bases. Germline CDR1 SEHNR, CDR2 FQNEAQ (reference sequence). This CDR3 has 15 amino acids. In DNA form, the CDR3 reads TGTGCCAGCAGCCGAAGGACAGGGACCTCTTACGAGCAGTACTTC. Translated, it gives CASSRRTGTSYEQYF.

This chain uses TRBV12-3 or TRBV12-4 with TRBJ2-3; 7 nucleotides agree with TRBD1. V shed 5 bases, J shed 0 bases, and the junction held 5 bases outside the gene matches. The CDR3 consists of 15 residues. The CDR3 sequence is CASSDPGQSTDTQYF. The CDR3 nucleotides read TGTGCCAGCAGTGACCCGGGACAGAGCACAGATACGCAGTATTTT.

V gene TRBV28 combines with J gene TRBJ1-3, with D possibly TRBD1 on 5 matching bases. Trimming removed 8 bases from V and 0 bases from J, with 8 bases in between. Germline CDR1 is MDHEN and CDR2 is SYDVKM. The CDR3 extends over 13 amino acids. The CDR3 nucleotides are TGTGCCAGCGAGGGGAGCTCTGGAAACACCATATATTTT. Its protein is CASEGSSGNTIYF. Complete variable domain (other parts from reference TRBV28 and TRBJ1-3): DVKVTQSSRYLVKRTGEKVFLECVQDMDHENMFWYRQDPGLGLRLIYFSYDVKMKEKGDIPEGYSVSREKKERFSLILESASTNQTSMYLCASEGSSGNTIYFGEGSWLTVV.

This clonotype appeared a few times. The chain combines TRBV7-2 with TRBJ1-2; 9 bases agree with TRBD1. Germline CDR1 is SGHTA and CDR2 is FQGNSA. This CDR3 is 14 amino acids long. V gave up 5 bases and J gave up 8 bases; unmatched junction bases: 9. CDR3 sequence (DNA): TGTGCCAGCAGCCCAAACAGGGGGCTAGGAGGCTACACCTTC. Translated: CASSPNRGLGGYTF.

The genes are TRBV5-1 and TRBJ2-5; 7 nucleotides align to TRBD1. V was clipped by 5 bases and J by 1 base; unmatched bases: 5. There are 14 residues in the CDR3. Germline-derived CDR1 and CDR2 are SGHRS and YFSETQ. DNA of the CDR3: TGCGCCAGCAGACCGACAGGGTTCCAAGAGACCCAGTACTTC. Encoded protein: CASRPTGFQETQYF.

This clonotype has only a few counts. CDR3 loop: CASTKLGGGIYEQYF. The CDR3 region has the DNA TGTGCCAGCACCAAATTGGGGGGAGGGATCTACGAGCAGTACTTC. This chain links TRBV28 with TRBJ2-7; 7 bases are shared with TRBD2. J gave up 3 bases and V 7 bases, and 12 bases lay outside the gene matches. The germline CDR1 and CDR2 sequences are MDHEN and SYDVKM. There are 15 residues in the CDR3.

The J gene is TRBJ1-5, the V gene TRBV27, with 7 nucleotides matching TRBD1. Germline V gene sequence: CDR1 MNHEY, CDR2 SMNVEV (reference sequence). V lost 5 bases and J lost 1; bases outside the gene matches: 11. The CDR3 consists of 17 residues. The CDR3 loop is CASSPRGVGGSNQPQHF. The DNA of the CDR3 is TGTGCCAGCAGTCCCCGCGGGGTAGGGGGCAGCAATCAGCCCCAGCATTTT.

In this sample, this clonotype turned up a few times. The chain links TRBV29-1 to TRBJ2-7, with D tentatively TRBD2 (6 bases). The CDR3 has 11 residues. Germline V gene sequence: CDR1 SQVTM, CDR2 ANQGSEA. Between the trimmed V and J ends, which lost 7 bases and 3 bases, there was a span of 10 bases. CDR3 in DNA: TGCAGCGGAGGGCGGGACTACGAGCAGTACTTC. Protein product: CSGGRDYEQYF.

The chain employs TRBV7-2 and TRBJ2-5; D gene ambiguous. With 0 bases removed from V and 6 bases from J, the gap between germline ends came to 11 bases. This CDR3 has 14 amino acids. Per the germline V gene, CDR1 is SGHTA and CDR2 is FQGNSA. The CDR3 nucleotides are TGTGCCAGCAGCTTAGCGCGCACACAGCAGACCCAGTACTTC. It yields the protein CASSLARTQQTQYF.

The rearrangement links TRBV29-1 to TRBJ2-1, with 10 nucleotides matching TRBD2. Trimming cost V 7 bases and J 7 bases; bases outside gene matches: 10. The CDR3 has 14 residues. CDR1 and CDR2 from the germline V gene are SQVTM and ANQGSEA. The CDR3 DNA follows: TGCAGCGCTGGGGGTCTAGCGGGAGTGAATGAGCAGTTCTTC. Protein product: CSAGGLAGVNEQFF.

This clonotype was counted many times. The chain uses TRBV6-5 and TRBJ1-3; perhaps TRBD1 as D (5 bases). The length of the CDR3 is 16 residues. Per germline, CDR1 MNHEY and CDR2 SVGAGI. With 2 bases removed from V and 0 bases from J, the gap between germline ends came to 11 bases. CDR3 nucleotide sequence: TGTGCCAGCAGTTACGATTCGGGGGGCTCTGGAAACACCATATATTTT. The encoded protein is CASSYDSGGSGNTIYF.

In this sample, this clonotype turned up many times. The CDR3: CASSLRAFAYNEQFF. CDR3 DNA sequence: TGTGCCAGCAGTTTAAGGGCTTTTGCTTACAATGAGCAGTTCTTC. The rearrangement uses TRBV6-5 and TRBJ2-1; D remains ambiguous. The CDR3 is made up of 15 amino acids. V lost 4 bases to trimming and J lost 4 bases, with 14 bases between them. CDR1 is MNHEY, CDR2 SVGAGI, per germline.